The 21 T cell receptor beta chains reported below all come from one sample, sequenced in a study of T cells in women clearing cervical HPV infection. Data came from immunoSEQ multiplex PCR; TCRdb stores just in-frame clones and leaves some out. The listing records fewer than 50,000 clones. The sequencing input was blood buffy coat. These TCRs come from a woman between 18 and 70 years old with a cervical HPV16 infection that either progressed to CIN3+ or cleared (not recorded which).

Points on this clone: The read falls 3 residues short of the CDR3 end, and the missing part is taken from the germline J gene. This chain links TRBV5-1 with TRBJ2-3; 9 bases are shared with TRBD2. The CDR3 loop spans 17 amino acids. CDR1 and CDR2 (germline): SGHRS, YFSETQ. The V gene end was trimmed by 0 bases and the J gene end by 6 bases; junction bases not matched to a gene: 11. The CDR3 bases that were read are TGCGCCAGCAGCTTGGCTAGCGGGACTTCAAGGGCGGATACG. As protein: CASSLASGTSRADT. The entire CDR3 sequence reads CASSLASGTSRADTQYF. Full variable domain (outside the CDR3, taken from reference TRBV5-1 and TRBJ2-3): KAGVTQTPRYLIKTRGQQVTLSCSPISGHRSVSWYQQTPGQGLQFLFEYFSETQRNKGNFPGRFSGRQFSNSRSEMNVSTLELGDSALYLCASSLASGTSRADTQYFGPGTRLTVL.

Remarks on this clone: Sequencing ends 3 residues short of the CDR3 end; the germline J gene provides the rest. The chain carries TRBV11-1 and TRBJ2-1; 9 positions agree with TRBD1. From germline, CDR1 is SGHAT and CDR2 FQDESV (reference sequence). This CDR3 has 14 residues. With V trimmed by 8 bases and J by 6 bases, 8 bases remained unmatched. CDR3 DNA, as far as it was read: TGTGCCAGCGGGGGGACAGGGTTATTCAATGAG. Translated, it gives CASGGTGLFNE. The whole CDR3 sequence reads CASGGTGLFNEQFF. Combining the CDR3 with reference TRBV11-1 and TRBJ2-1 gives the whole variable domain EAEVAQSPRYKITEKSQAVAFWCDPISGHATLYWYRQILGQGPELLVQFQDESVVDDSQLPKDRFSAERLKGVDSTLKIQPAELGDSAMYLCASGGTGLFNEQFFGPGTRLTVL.

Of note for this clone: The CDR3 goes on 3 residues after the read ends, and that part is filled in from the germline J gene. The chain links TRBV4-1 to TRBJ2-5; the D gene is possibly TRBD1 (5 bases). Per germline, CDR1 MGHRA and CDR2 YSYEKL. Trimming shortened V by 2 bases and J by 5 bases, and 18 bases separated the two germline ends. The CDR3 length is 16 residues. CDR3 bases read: TGCGCCAGCAGCCAATATGGGCTCCAGGGATCGGAGACC. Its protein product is CASSQYGLQGSET. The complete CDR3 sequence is CASSQYGLQGSETQYF.

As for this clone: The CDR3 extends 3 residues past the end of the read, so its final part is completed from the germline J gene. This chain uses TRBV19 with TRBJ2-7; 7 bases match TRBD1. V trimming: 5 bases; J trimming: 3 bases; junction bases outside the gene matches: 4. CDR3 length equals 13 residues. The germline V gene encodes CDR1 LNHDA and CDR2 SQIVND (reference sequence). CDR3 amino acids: CASSSDRSYEQYF. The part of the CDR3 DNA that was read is TGTGCCAGTAGTTCGGACAGGAGCTACGAG.

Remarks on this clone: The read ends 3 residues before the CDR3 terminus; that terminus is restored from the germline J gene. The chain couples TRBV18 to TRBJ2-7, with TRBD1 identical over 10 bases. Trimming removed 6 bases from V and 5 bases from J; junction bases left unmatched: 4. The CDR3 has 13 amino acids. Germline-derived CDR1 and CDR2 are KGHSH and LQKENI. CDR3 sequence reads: CASSQGQGDEQYF. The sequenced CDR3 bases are TGTGCCAGCTCCCAAGGACAGGGGGACGAG.

CDR3 residues: CSGKLDRTNTEAFF. The DNA read from the CDR3 is TGCAGCGGGAAATTGGACAGAACTAACACTGAA. The J gene is TRBJ1-1, the V gene TRBV29-1, with D tentatively TRBD1 (6 bases). The observed sequence ends 3 residues before the CDR3 terminus, with the missing tail filled in from the germline J gene. Trimming pared 7 bases from V and 2 bases from J, leaving 17 bases between. CDR1 and CDR2 (germline): SQVTM, ANQGSEA. CDR3 length: 14 residues.

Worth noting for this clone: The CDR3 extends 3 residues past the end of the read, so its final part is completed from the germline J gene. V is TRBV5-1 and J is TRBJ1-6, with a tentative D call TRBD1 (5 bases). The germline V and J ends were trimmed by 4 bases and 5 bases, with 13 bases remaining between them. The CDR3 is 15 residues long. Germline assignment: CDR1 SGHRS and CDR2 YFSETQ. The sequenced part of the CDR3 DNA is TGCGCCAGCAGCAATCAGGGAAGGGATAATTCACCC. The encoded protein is CASSNQGRDNSP. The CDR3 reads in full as CASSNQGRDNSPLHF.

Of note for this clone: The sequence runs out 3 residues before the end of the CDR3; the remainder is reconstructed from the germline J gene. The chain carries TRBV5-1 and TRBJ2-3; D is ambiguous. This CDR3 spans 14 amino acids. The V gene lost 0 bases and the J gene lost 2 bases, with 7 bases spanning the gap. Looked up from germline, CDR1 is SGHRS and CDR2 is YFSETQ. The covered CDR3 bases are TGCGCCAGCAGCTTGGATCCGTTCACAGATACG. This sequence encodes CASSLDPFTDT. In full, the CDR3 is CASSLDPFTDTQYF.

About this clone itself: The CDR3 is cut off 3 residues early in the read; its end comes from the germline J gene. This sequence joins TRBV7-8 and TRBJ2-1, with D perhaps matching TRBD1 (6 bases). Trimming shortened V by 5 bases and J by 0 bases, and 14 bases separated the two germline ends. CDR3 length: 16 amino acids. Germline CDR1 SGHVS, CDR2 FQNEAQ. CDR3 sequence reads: CASSEDRFVSYNEQFF. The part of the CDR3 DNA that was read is TGTGCCAGCAGCGAAGACAGGTTCGTCTCCTACAATGAG.

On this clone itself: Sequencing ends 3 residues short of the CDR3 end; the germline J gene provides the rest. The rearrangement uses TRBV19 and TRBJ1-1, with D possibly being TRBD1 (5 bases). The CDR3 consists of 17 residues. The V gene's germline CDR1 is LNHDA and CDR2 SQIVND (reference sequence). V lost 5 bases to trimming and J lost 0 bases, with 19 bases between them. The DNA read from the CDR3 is TGTGCCAGTAGTGGAGCGGGACGGAAGAACCTGAACACTGAA. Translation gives CASSGAGRKNLNTE. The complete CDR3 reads CASSGAGRKNLNTEAFF.

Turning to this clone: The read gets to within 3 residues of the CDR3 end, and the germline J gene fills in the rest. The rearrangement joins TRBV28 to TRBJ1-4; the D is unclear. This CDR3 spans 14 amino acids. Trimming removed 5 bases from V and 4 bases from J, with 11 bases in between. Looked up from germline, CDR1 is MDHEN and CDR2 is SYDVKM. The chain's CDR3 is CASSPDQSNEKLFF. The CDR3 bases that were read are TGTGCCAGCAGTCCCGATCAGAGTAATGAAAAA.

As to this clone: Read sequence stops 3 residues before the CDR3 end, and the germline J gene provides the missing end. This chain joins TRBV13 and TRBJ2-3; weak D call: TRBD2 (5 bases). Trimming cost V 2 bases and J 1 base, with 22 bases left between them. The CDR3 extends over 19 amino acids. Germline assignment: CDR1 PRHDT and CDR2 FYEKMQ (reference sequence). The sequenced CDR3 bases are TGTGCCAGCAGCTTATCAAAACTTGCGGGTGTCCAACGCACAGATACG. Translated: CASSLSKLAGVQRTDT. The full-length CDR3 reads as CASSLSKLAGVQRTDTQYF.

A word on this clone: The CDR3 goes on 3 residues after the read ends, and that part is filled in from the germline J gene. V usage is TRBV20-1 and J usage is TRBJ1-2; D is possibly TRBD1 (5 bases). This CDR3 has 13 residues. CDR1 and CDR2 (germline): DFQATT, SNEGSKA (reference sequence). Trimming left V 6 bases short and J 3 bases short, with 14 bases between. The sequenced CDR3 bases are TGCAGTGCCATAGACAGCCTAGACTATGGC. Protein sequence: CSAIDSLDYG. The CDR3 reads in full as CSAIDSLDYGYTF.

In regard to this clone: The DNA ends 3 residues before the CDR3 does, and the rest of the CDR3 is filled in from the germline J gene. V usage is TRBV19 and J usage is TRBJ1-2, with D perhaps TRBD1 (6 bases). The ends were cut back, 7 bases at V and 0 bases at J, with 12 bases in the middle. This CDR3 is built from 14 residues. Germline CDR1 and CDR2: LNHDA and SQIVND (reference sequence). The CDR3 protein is CASIPGQTNYGYTF. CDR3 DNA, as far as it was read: TGTGCCAGTATTCCGGGACAAACTAACTATGGC.

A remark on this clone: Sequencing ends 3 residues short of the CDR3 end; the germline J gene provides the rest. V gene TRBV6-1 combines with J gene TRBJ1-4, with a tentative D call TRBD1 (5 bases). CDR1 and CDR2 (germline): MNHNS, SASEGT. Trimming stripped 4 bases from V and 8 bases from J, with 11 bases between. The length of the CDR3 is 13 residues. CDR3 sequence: CASSAQGGEKLFF. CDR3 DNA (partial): TGTGCCAGCAGTGCCCAGGGTGGCGAAAAA.

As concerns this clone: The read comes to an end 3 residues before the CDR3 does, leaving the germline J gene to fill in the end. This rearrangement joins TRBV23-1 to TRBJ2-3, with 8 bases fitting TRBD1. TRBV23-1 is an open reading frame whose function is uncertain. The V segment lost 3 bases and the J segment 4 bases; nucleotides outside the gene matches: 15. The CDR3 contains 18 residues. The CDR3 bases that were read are TGCGCCAGCAGTCATCAATGGGTATCAGGGGGCAAGGCAGATACG. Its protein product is CASSHQWVSGGKADT. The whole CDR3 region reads CASSHQWVSGGKADTQYF.

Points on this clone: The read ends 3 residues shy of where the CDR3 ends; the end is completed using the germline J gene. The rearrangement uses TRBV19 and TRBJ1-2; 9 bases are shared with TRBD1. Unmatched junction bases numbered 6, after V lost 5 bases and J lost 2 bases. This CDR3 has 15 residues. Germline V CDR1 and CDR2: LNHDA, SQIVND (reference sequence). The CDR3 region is CASSPGQGPNYGYTF. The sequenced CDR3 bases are TGTGCCAGTAGTCCCGGACAGGGGCCCAACTATGGC.

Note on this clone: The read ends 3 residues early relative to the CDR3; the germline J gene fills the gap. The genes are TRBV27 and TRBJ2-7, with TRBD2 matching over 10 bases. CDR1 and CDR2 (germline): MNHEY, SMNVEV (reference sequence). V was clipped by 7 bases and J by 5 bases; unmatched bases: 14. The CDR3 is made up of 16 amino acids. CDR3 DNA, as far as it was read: TGTGCCAGCAACACCCTTTCTAGCGGGAGCGGCAACGAG. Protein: CASNTLSSGSGNE. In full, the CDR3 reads CASNTLSSGSGNEQYF.

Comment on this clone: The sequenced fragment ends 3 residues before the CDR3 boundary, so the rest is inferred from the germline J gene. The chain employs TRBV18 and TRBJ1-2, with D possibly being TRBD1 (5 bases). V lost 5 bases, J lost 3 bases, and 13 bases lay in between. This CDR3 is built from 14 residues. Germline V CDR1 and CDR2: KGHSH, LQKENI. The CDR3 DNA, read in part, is TGTGCCAGCTCATCCAGGGTATCGGACTATGGC. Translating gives CASSSRVSDYG. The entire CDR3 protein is CASSSRVSDYGYTF.

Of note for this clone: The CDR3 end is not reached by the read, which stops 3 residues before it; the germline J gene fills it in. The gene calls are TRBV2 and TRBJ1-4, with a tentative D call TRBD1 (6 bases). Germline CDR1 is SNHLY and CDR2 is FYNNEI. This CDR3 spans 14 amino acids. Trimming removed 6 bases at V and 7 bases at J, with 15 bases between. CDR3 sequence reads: CASRTGPQGEKLFF. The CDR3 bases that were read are TGTGCCAGCAGAACAGGGCCGCAGGGTGAAAAA. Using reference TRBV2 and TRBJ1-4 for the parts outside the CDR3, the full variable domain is EPEVTQTPSHQVTQMGQEVILRCVPISNHLYFYWYRQILGQKVEFLVSFYNNEISEKSEIFDDQFSVERPDGSNFTLKIRSTKLEDSAMYFCASRTGPQGEKLFFGSGTQLSVL.

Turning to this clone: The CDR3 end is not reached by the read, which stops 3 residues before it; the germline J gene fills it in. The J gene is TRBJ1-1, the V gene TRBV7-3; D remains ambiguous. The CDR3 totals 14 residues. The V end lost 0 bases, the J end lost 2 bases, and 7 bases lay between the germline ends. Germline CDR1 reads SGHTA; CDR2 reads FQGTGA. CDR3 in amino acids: CASSLTAGNTEAFF. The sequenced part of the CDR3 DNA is TGTGCCAGCAGCTTAACGGCAGGAAACACTGAA.